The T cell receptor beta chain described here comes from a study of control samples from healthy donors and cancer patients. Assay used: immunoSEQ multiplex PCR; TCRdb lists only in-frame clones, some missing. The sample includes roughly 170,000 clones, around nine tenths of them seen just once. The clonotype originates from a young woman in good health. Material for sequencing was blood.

The DNA for the CDR3 is TGCGCCAGCAGCGAAGGCTCTTCTGGAAACACCATATATTTT. It codes for CASSEGSSGNTIYF. The rearrangement joins TRBV5-1 to TRBJ1-3; D not resolved. The germline CDR1 and CDR2 sequences are SGHRS and YFSETQ. Trimming left V 4 bases short and J 1 base short, with 9 bases between. This CDR3 has 14 amino acids.